This T cell receptor (beta chain) was identified in a study of T-cell reconstitution after alpha-beta-depleted transplantation in children. Study-wide results and limits: Reportedly, alpha-beta T cells present about two months post-transplant originated from several hundred expanded clones of graft origin.

Remarks on this clonotype: The target antigen is unknown.

Unique molecular identifiers were used in preparing the TCRbeta library. Each CDR3 protein is one row after TCRdb ran MiXCR on the PCR reads. The sample records fewer than 1 million distinct CDR3 sequences, about 15% being singletons. This receptor was obtained from a male patient aged 5 to 17 who had a stem cell transplant for acute lymphoblastic leukemia, so the T cells may come from the graft donor. The sequencing here drew on PBMCs, mostly from graft donor cells, taken 360 days after TCRalphabeta/CD19-depleted stem cell transplant.

For the CDR3, the DNA is TGTGCCAGCAGTTTTGGGGCGGGAGAGGGAAATGAGCAGTTCTTC. The encoded protein is CASSFGAGEGNEQFF. V usage is TRBV27 and J usage is TRBJ2-1, with 7 bases that match TRBD2. CDR1 and CDR2 (germline): MNHEY, SMNVEV (reference sequence). V shed 3 bases and J 7 bases; nucleotides not matched to a gene: 9. This CDR3 region has 15 residues.